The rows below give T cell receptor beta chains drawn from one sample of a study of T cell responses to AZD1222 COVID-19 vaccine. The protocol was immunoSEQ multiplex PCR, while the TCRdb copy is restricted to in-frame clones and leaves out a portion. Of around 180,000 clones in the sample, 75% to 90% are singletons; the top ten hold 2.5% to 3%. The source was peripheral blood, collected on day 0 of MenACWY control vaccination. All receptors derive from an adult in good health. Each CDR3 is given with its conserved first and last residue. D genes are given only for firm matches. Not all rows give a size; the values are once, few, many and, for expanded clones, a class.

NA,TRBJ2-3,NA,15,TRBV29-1,TGCAGCGTTGAATTTTCAAACTACTACACAGATACGCAGTATTTT,CSVEFSNYYTDTQYF
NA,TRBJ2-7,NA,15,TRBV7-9,TGTGCCAGCAGCTTAGGAGGCGGCGTACCCTACGAGCAGTACTTC,CASSLGGGVPYEQYF
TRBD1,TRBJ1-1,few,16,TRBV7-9,TGTGCCAGCAGCTCCGGGACAGGGGGCATGAACACTGAAGCTTTCTTT,CASSSGTGGMNTEAFF
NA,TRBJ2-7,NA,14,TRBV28,TGTGCCAGCAGGTACCCAGGTGGCTTGGACGAGCAGTACTTC,CASRYPGGLDEQYF
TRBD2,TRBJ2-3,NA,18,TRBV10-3,TGTGCCATCAGTGACGGGCGGGGGGGTAAATTTAGCACAGATACGCAGTATTTT,CAISDGRGGKFSTDTQYF
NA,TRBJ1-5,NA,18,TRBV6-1,TGTGCCAGCAGTGAAGCCCTTCCCTCGGGCGGGGGCCTTCAGCCCCAGCATTTT,CASSEALPSGGGLQPQHF
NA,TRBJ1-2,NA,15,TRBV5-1,TGCGCCAGCAGCACCGATCTAGATCCTAACTATGGCTACACCTTC,CASSTDLDPNYGYTF
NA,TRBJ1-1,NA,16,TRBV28,TGTGCCAGCATTGGCAGGGCAGCAAAGCAGAACACTGAAGCTTTCTTT,CASIGRAAKQNTEAFF
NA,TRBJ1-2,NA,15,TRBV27,TGTGCCAGCAGTTTATCCTCCGGACGGGAATATGGCTACACCTTC,CASSLSSGREYGYTF
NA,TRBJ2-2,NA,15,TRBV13,TGTGCCAGCAGCTTTGAGGGGGAAAACACCGGGGAGCTGTTTTTT,CASSFEGENTGELFF
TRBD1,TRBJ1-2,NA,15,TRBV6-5,TGTGCCAGCAGTTACTCGGGACAGCCAAACTATGGCTACACCTTC,CASSYSGQPNYGYTF
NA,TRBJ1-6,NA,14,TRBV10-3,TGTGCCATCAGTGGTCGCCAATATAATTCACCCCTCCACTTT,CAISGRQYNSPLHF
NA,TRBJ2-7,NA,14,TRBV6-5,TGTGCCAGCAGGCCCGGGACCAATCTAGGGGAGCAGTACTTC,CASRPGTNLGEQYF
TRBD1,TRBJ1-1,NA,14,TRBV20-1,TGCAGTGCTAGTATGGGGACAGGAAACACTGAAGCTTTCTTT,CSASMGTGNTEAFF
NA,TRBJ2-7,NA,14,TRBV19,TGTGCCAGTAGTCGACAAACGAACTACTACGAGCAGTACTTC,CASSRQTNYYEQYF
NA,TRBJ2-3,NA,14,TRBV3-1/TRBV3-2,TGTGCCAGCAGCCCATACACGTACACAGATACGCAGTATTTT,CASSPYTYTDTQYF
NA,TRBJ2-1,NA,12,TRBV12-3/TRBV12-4,TGTGCCAGCAGTTTGGTAGGGGGTGAGCAGTTCTTC,CASSLVGGEQFF
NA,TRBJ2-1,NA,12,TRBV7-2,TGTGCCAGCAGCTTAGATTGGAATGAGCAGTTCTTC,CASSLDWNEQFF
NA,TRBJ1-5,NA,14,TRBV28,TGTGCCAGCAGTTTATTTTCTTTGGATCAGCCCCAGCATTTT,CASSLFSLDQPQHF
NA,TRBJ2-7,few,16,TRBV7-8,TGTGCCAGCAGCGCGAGACAGAGGACAAGCTCCTACGAGCAGTACTTC,CASSARQRTSSYEQYF
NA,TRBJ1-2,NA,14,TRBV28,TGTGCCAGTCACAGTTTACGTAGGGACTATGGCTACACCTTC,CASHSLRRDYGYTF
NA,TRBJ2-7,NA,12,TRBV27,TGTGCCAGCAGGGCTATCTCCTACGAGCAGTACTTC,CASRAISYEQYF
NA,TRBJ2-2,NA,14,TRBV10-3,TGTGCCATCAGTGAGTCCGCAGGGCTTCGGGAGCTGTTTTTT,CAISESAGLRELFF
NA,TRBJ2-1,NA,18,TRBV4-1,TGCGCCAGCAGCCAAGATTGGGACCCCGAACCGATCTACAATGAGCAGTTCTTC,CASSQDWDPEPIYNEQFF
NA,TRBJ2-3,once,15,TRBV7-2,TGTGCCAGCAGCTTGGGGAAGGGCCCCACAGATACGCAGTATTTT,CASSLGKGPTDTQYF
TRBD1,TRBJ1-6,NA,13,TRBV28,TGTGCCAGCGGACAGGGAATCAATTCACCCCTCCACTTT,CASGQGINSPLHF
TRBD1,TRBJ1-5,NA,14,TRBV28,TGTGCCAGCAAAACAGGGGGCCCCAATCAGCCCCAGCATTTT,CASKTGGPNQPQHF
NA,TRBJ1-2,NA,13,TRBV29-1,TGCAGCGTTGCTCGGGCGGGTTCCTATGGCTACACCTTC,CSVARAGSYGYTF
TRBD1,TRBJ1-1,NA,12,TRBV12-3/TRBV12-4,TGTGCCAGCAGTTTAAACGCAGGGGGAGCTTTCTTT,CASSLNAGGAFF
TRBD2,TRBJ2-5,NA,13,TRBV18,TGTGCCAGCTCGCGGGGGAACCGGGAGACCCAGTACTTC,CASSRGNRETQYF
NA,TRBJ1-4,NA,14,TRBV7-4,TGTGCCAGCAGCCGGACGACACGAACGGAAAAACTGTTTTTT,CASSRTTRTEKLFF
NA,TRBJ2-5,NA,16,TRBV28,TGTGCCAGCAGCCAAACCGGGACGCCGTCCGGGGAGACCCAGTACTTC,CASSQTGTPSGETQYF
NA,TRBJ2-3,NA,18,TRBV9,TGTGCCAGCAGCGTAGACGTGGGGGGCCACGCTAGCACAGATACGCAGTATTTT,CASSVDVGGHASTDTQYF
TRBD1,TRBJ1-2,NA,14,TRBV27,TGTGCCAGCAGTACCGGACAGGGGTTGAATGGCTACACCTTC,CASSTGQGLNGYTF
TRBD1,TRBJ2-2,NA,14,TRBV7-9,TGTGCCAGCAGCCCTCGGGACAGACTATTGGAGCTGTTTTTT,CASSPRDRLLELFF
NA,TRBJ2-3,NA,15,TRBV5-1,TGCGCCAGCAGCTTGGAGGGGCCAAGCACAGATACGCAGTATTTT,CASSLEGPSTDTQYF
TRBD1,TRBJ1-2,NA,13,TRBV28,TGTGCCAGCAGTTTCAGGGGGCCCGCTGGCTACACCTTC,CASSFRGPAGYTF
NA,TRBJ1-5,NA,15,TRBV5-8,TGTGCCAGCAGCTTCCGGGGGGTTCCCAATCAGCCCCAGCATTTT,CASSFRGVPNQPQHF
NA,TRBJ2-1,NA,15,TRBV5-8,TGTGCCAGCAGCTTGGCGGGCGGTCTCTACAATGAGCAGTTCTTC,CASSLAGGLYNEQFF
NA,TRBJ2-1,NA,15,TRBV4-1,TGCGCCAGCAGCCAAGAGGTTAGGCCCGACAATGAGCAGTTCTTC,CASSQEVRPDNEQFF
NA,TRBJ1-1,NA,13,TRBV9,TGTGCCAGCAGCGTAGGAGGGGCCACTGAAGCTTTCTTT,CASSVGGATEAFF
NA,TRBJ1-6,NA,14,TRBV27,TGTGCCAGCAGACAGGAGAATCGAGATTCACCCCTCCACTTT,CASRQENRDSPLHF
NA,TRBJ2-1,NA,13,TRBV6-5,TGTGCCAGCAGCAGCGACGGATACAATGAGCAGTTCTTC,CASSSDGYNEQFF
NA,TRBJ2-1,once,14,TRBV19,TGTGCCAGTAGTATAACGTCTAGCAGCGATGAGCAGTTCTTC,CASSITSSSDEQFF
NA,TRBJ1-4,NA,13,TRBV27,TGTGCCAGCACTGCCCAGGGTGGGGAAAAACTGTTTTTT,CASTAQGGEKLFF
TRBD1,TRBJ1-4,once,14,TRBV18,TGTGCCAGCTCCCAGACAGGGAAGCATGAAAAACTGTTTTTT,CASSQTGKHEKLFF
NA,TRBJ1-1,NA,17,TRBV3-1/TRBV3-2,TGTGCCAGCAGCCAAGGGTTCAGGGGCCAGCTGGGCACTGAAGCTTTCTTT,CASSQGFRGQLGTEAFF
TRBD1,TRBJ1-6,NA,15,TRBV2,TGTGCCAGCAGTGAAGAGGGGACAGCCATTTCACCCCTCCACTTT,CASSEEGTAISPLHF
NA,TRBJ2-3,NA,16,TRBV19,TGTGCCAGTAGTGTACTCCGGGACCTTAGGGCAGATACGCAGTATTTT,CASSVLRDLRADTQYF
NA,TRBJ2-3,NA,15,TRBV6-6,TGTGCCAGCAGAAGGGGCCTAATCGGCACAGATACGCAGTATTTT,CASRRGLIGTDTQYF
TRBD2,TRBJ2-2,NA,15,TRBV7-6,TGTGCCAGCAGCCATGGAGGGAGGGGCACCGGGGAGCTGTTTTTT,CASSHGGRGTGELFF
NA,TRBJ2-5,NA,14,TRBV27,TGTGCCAGCAGTTTATTGGGGGATGGAGAGACCCAGTACTTC,CASSLLGDGETQYF
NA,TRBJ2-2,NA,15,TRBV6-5,TGTGCCAGCAGTTACGGCCAGTGGGGTCCCGGGGAGCTGTTTTTT,CASSYGQWGPGELFF
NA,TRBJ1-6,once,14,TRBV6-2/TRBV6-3,TGTGCCAGCAGTTACCTACAAAATAATTCACCCCTCCACTTT,CASSYLQNNSPLHF
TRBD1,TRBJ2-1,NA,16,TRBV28,TGTGCCAGCAGCCCGACGGGACAGTTGACCTACAATGAGCAGTTCTTC,CASSPTGQLTYNEQFF
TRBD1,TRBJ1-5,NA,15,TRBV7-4,TGTGCCAGCAGCTCCGAGGACAGGGGGTTTCAGCCCCAGCATTTT,CASSSEDRGFQPQHF
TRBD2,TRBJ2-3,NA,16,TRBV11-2,TGTGCCAGCAGCTTAGTTCTAACTAGCGGGAGAAATACGCAGTATTTT,CASSLVLTSGRNTQYF
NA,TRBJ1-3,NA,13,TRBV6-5,TGTGCCAGCAGTCAGGGTCCTGGAAACACCATATATTTT,CASSQGPGNTIYF
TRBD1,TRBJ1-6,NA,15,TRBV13,TGTGCCAGCAGCTTAGACCATACAGGGGGCTCACCCCTCCACTTT,CASSLDHTGGSPLHF